These T cell receptor beta chains were read from a single sample in a study of T cells in Graves' hyperthyroidism and ophthalmopathy. Using its own MiXCR run on the multiplex PCR reads, TCRdb lists one record per CDR3 protein. The sample consists of about 640,000 distinct CDR3 sequences, roughly 20% of them appearing once. Sequenced input: blood. The receptors here all came from a man younger than 40 with Graves' ophthalmopathy. CDR3s include the opening cysteine and the closing phenylalanine or tryptophan. Fields, in order: D gene, J gene, clone size, V gene, CDR3 DNA, CDR3 protein. A D gene is named only where the DNA matches it firmly. Part of the rows lack a size; the others show once, few, many or a class for expanded clones.

>TRBD1|TRBJ1-1|few|TRBV27
TGTGCCAGCAGTCCGACCAGGGGGCCTTCCTTCACTGAAGCTTTCTTT
CASSPTRGPSFTEAFF
>.|TRBJ1-5|.|TRBV6-2/TRBV6-3
TGTGCCAGCACCATCCAGGGAGTTAATCAGCCCCAGCATTTT
CASTIQGVNQPQHF
>.|TRBJ2-2|.|TRBV3-1
TGTGCCAGCAGCCAAGAACTCGGACGGACTAACACCGGGGAGCTGTTTTTT
CASSQELGRTNTGELFF
>.|TRBJ2-5|many|TRBV27
TGTGCCAGCAGGAAGGGACTCGGGGAGACCCAGTACTTC
CASRKGLGETQYF
>.|TRBJ2-7|.|TRBV10-2
TGCGCCAGCACCCAGACAAGCTCCTACGAGCAGTACTTC
CASTQTSSYEQYF
>TRBD1|TRBJ2-7|few|TRBV28
TGTGCCAGCAGTCCGGGACAGGGGGGGAACGGGCAGTACTTC
CASSPGQGGNGQYF
>TRBD1|TRBJ2-7|few|TRBV15
TGTGCCACCAGCCCGAGGACAGGGGCCCTCGGGGAGCAGTACTTC
CATSPRTGALGEQYF
>TRBD1|TRBJ2-7|many|TRBV18
TGTGCCAGCTCACCACCGGGACAGGGATCCGAGCAGTACTTC
CASSPPGQGSEQYF
>TRBD2|TRBJ2-1|.|TRBV7-9
TGTGCCAGCAGCCCAAGCGGGAGGGCCTACGAGCAGTTCTTC
CASSPSGRAYEQFF
>.|TRBJ2-7|few|TRBV5-1
TGCGCCAGCAGCTCACTGGCCAGTGTCGAGCAGTACTTC
CASSSLASVEQYF
>.|TRBJ2-1|many|TRBV6-1
TGTGCCAGCAGTTACGCGCCTTCCTACAATGAGCAGTTCTTC
CASSYAPSYNEQFF
>TRBD2|TRBJ2-3|.|TRBV29-1
TGCAGCGCTCGTTCGGGGGGAGATACGCAGTATTTT
CSARSGGDTQYF
>.|TRBJ1-3|many|TRBV12-3/TRBV12-4
TGTGCCAGCAACCCGAGTATCGGAAACACCATATATTTT
CASNPSIGNTIYF
>TRBD1|TRBJ1-2|many|TRBV28
TGTGCCAGCAGTGCACACAGGGGGCCTGCTAACTATGGCTACACCTTC
CASSAHRGPANYGYTF
>TRBD2|TRBJ2-7|many|TRBV11-2
TGTGCCAGCAGCTTGGGAGGGAATCGGTACGAGCAGTACTTC
CASSLGGNRYEQYF
>.|TRBJ1-2|many|TRBV4-3
TGCGCCAGCAGCCTTGGGGCCGCCTCTAACTATGGCTACACCTTC
CASSLGAASNYGYTF
>.|TRBJ1-3|.|TRBV10-3
TGTGCCATCAGCGCAGGGTGGACTGGAAACACCATATATTTT
CAISAGWTGNTIYF
>.|TRBJ2-2|.|TRBV11-2
TGTGCCAGCAGCTCAGCATTCACGAACACCGGGGAGCTGTTTTTT
CASSSAFTNTGELFF
>.|TRBJ2-3|many|TRBV7-9
TGTGCCAGCAGCCCCAGCGGCTCAGATACGCAGTATTTT
CASSPSGSDTQYF
>.|TRBJ2-3|.|TRBV9
TGTGCCAGCAGCTCCCTCAAAAGGGATACGCAGTATTTT
CASSSLKRDTQYF
>.|TRBJ2-3|.|TRBV6-1
TGTGCCAGCAGCCTTTACAGGGCCACAGATACGCAGTATTTT
CASSLYRATDTQYF
>.|TRBJ2-1|many|TRBV12-3/TRBV12-4
TGTGCCAGCGGGGACGCTTACAATGAGCAGTTCTTC
CASGDAYNEQFF
>TRBD1|TRBJ2-2|few|TRBV6-1
TGTGCCAGCAGAGGGGACAGGGCAGGCACCGGGGAGCTGTTTTTT
CASRGDRAGTGELFF
>.|TRBJ2-7|few|TRBV6-9
TGTGCCAGCAGTTACCGCACGCCCCCCGAGCAGTACTTC
CASSYRTPPEQYF
>TRBD1|TRBJ2-2|few|TRBV7-2
TGTGCCAGCAGCTCGGACAGGGTGGGCACCGGGGAGCTGTTTTTT
CASSSDRVGTGELFF
>.|TRBJ2-3|many|TRBV5-1
TGCGCCAGCAGCGTAAACCACCCGGGACCAGAACCCTCTAGCACAGATACGCAGTATTTT
CASSVNHPGPEPSSTDTQYF
>.|TRBJ1-2|few|TRBV7-8
TGTGCCAGCAGCTTACTTCTTGGCGGAATCGGGGGCTACACCTTC
CASSLLLGGIGGYTF
>.|TRBJ1-2|.|TRBV2
TGTGCCAGCAGGGCCGGGAGTGACGCCTTC
CASRAGSDAF
>.|TRBJ2-1|once|TRBV18
TGTGCCAGCTCACTTGCTATTAACAACAATGAGCAGTTCTTC
CASSLAINNNEQFF
>TRBD1|TRBJ2-1|many|TRBV6-5
TGTGCCAGCAGTTACGGACAGGGTGAGCAGTTCTTC
CASSYGQGEQFF
>.|TRBJ2-7|.|TRBV5-1
TGCGCCAGCAGCTTGGAGGGGACGGCGCGGGAGCAGTACTTC
CASSLEGTAREQYF
>.|TRBJ1-5|many|TRBV5-6
TGTGCCAGCAGCTTAGGGGATTGGCCCCAGCATTTT
CASSLGDWPQHF
>TRBD1|TRBJ1-2|.|TRBV7-2
TGTGCCAGCAGCTTTGGACAGGAATATGGCTACACCTTC
CASSFGQEYGYTF
>TRBD2|TRBJ2-5|.|TRBV29-1
TGCAGCGTTAAGGGACTAGCGGGAGAAACCCAAGAGACCCAGTACTTC
CSVKGLAGETQETQYF
>.|TRBJ2-3|many|TRBV7-8
TGTGCCAGCAGCTCGGGACTTCGCACAGATACGCAGTATTTT
CASSSGLRTDTQYF
>TRBD2|TRBJ2-2|.|TRBV7-3
TGTGCCAGCAGCTCCCAATTCCGGACTAGCGGGAGTTTTGACACCGGGGAGCTGTTTTTT
CASSSQFRTSGSFDTGELFF
>.|TRBJ1-6|many|TRBV15
TGTGCCACCAGCAGAGGCTTTCCTGGGTCACCCCTCCACTTT
CATSRGFPGSPLHF
>TRBD1|TRBJ1-2|many|TRBV2
TGTGCCAGCAAGCTCTTAGGACAGGGGAGGCTCTATGGCTACACCTTC
CASKLLGQGRLYGYTF
>TRBD1|TRBJ2-5|few|TRBV2
TGTGCCAGCAGTGAAGAGACAGGGAGTGCAGAGACCCAGTACTTC
CASSEETGSAETQYF
>.|TRBJ2-1|.|TRBV7-9
TGTGCCAGCAGCTTAGCCCTTCGTCGCGGCTTACCCCTGAGCTCCTACAATGAGCAGTTCTTC
CASSLALRRGLPLSSYNEQFF
>TRBD1|TRBJ2-7|.|TRBV29-1
TGCAGCGGAGGACAGGGGGCCTACGAGCAGTACTTC
CSGGQGAYEQYF
>.|TRBJ2-6|few|TRBV7-2
TGTGCCAGCAGCTTAGCGTCTTTGGGGGCCGGGGCCAACGTCCTGACTTTC
CASSLASLGAGANVLTF
>.|TRBJ2-4|.|TRBV9
TGTGCCAGCAGCGTAGTAACCCTGACAGGCACCCACATTCAGTACTTC
CASSVVTLTGTHIQYF
>.|TRBJ1-3|many|TRBV2
TGTGCCAGCAGTGAGGGGAACCCTGGAAACACCATATATTTT
CASSEGNPGNTIYF
>TRBD2|TRBJ2-1|many|TRBV30
TGTGCCTGGAGTGAGGAGGGGAGGGGCAATGAGCAGTTCTTC
CAWSEEGRGNEQFF
>TRBD1|TRBJ2-5|many|TRBV12-3/TRBV12-4
TGTGCCAGCAGTTTAGCGCAGCCAGGGGGCGTGAAGACCCAGTACTTC
CASSLAQPGGVKTQYF
>.|TRBJ2-1|many|TRBV11-2
TGTGCCAGCAGCCTGGGGGGCAAACTCTACAATGAGCAGTTCTTC
CASSLGGKLYNEQFF